The 24 T cell receptor beta chains reported below all come from one sample, sequenced in a study of CD8 T cells in ankylosing spondylitis. TCRdb redid the calling of the 5' RACE reads with MiXCR, one entry per CDR3 protein. The sample carries around 18,000 distinct CDR3 sequences, 8% to 10% recorded once. Material: blood. The receptors here all came from a male donor with ankylosing spondylitis or in good health (not recorded which).

The sample holds many counts of this clonotype. The V and J genes are TRBV5-1 and TRBJ2-3, with D possibly matching TRBD2 (5 bases). The CDR3 covers 15 residues. Per the germline V gene, CDR1 is SGHRS and CDR2 is YFSETQ. Trimming left V 1 base short and J 1 base short, with 10 bases between. CDR3 nucleotide sequence: TGCGCCAGCAGCTTGTTGAGGGTGGGCACAGATACGCAGTATTTT. Protein: CASSLLRVGTDTQYF.

This clonotype showed up many times. This chain uses TRBV29-1 with TRBJ2-3, with a weak D call TRBD1 (5 bases). This CDR3 has 13 residues. V gave up 4 bases and J gave up 2 bases, with 10 bases separating them. Germline values: CDR1 SQVTM, CDR2 ANQGSEA. CDR3 protein: CSVGGRYTDTQYF. As DNA, the CDR3 is TGCAGCGTTGGGGGCAGATACACAGATACGCAGTATTTT.

The table lists this clonotype with many counts. The rearrangement links TRBV7-2 to TRBJ2-3, with 10 bases lining up with TRBD2. Trimming at V came to 2 bases and at J to 5 bases, leaving 7 bases not matched to a gene. There are 16 residues in the CDR3. Germline CDR1 and CDR2: SGHTA and FQGNSA. DNA for the CDR3: TGTGCCAGCAGCTTAAAGGCTAGCGGGAGTGGAGATACGCAGTATTTT. This codes for CASSLKASGSGDTQYF.

The rearrangement uses TRBV20-1 and TRBJ2-5; D may match TRBD1 or TRBD2 (5 bases each). Looked up from germline, CDR1 is DFQATT and CDR2 is SNEGSKA (reference sequence). Trimming stripped 3 bases from V and 0 bases from J, with 11 bases between. This CDR3 comprises 14 residues. CDR3 region: CSASWGKNQETQYF. In DNA, the CDR3 is TGCAGTGCTAGCTGGGGGAAAAACCAAGAGACCCAGTACTTC.

V and J are TRBV11-1 and TRBJ2-6, with a weak D call TRBD1 (6 bases). Trimming left V 4 bases short and J 0 bases short, with 10 bases between. This CDR3 comprises 16 residues. Germline V gives CDR1 SGHAT, CDR2 FQDESV (reference sequence). The CDR3 sequence is CASSSTGRSGANVLTF. The CDR3 region has the DNA TGTGCCAGCAGCTCCACAGGGCGCTCTGGGGCCAACGTCCTGACTTTC.

The chain has TRBV7-9 and TRBJ2-5; either TRBD1 or TRBD2 may supply D (5 bases each). The CDR3 runs 12 residues. Trimming removed 4 bases from V and 11 bases from J, with 14 bases in between. Germline values: CDR1 SEHNR, CDR2 FQNEAQ (reference sequence). As DNA, the CDR3 is TGTGCCAGCAGCTACAGGACTCTTCAACAGTACTTC. It translates to CASSYRTLQQYF.

This rearrangement joins TRBV20-1 to TRBJ2-4; TRBD1 aligns across 8 bases. After removal of 3 bases from V and 3 bases from J, the junction contained 7 bases not matched to a gene. Germline V gene data show CDR1 as DFQATT and CDR2 as SNEGSKA (reference sequence). This CDR3 region has 15 residues. The CDR3 DNA sequence: TGCAGTGCTAGCCACCGACAGGGGAACAAAAACATTCAGTACTTC. Translation gives CSASHRQGNKNIQYF.

This clonotype was seen at least ten times. The chain employs TRBV7-6 and TRBJ2-1, with a possible D match to TRBD1 (5 bases). Trimming cost V 3 bases and J 4 bases, with 10 bases left between them. The CDR3 spans 14 residues. Germline assignment: CDR1 SGHVS and CDR2 FNYEAQ. The DNA for the CDR3 is TGTGCCAGCAGCTTGGATAGGGGTTACAATGAGCAGTTCTTC. Translation: CASSLDRGYNEQFF.

This clonotype is medium-sized. The chain links TRBV12-3 or TRBV12-4 to TRBJ2-2; the match to TRBD2 covers 13 bases. The CDR3 loop spans 15 amino acids. V was pared by 7 bases and J by 7 bases, with 6 bases of the junction left unmatched. CDR3 loop: CASTQGTSGIGELFF. The CDR3 DNA follows: TGTGCCAGCACCCAGGGGACTAGCGGGATCGGGGAGCTGTTTTTT.

The chain uses TRBV12-3 or TRBV12-4 and TRBJ2-5; D not certain. This CDR3 has 13 amino acids. The V end lost 6 bases, the J end lost 5 bases, and 13 bases lay between the germline ends. The CDR3 is CASSPTTDETQYF. The CDR3, as DNA: TGTGCCAGCAGCCCCACTACAGATGAGACCCAGTACTTC.

This chain connects TRBV20-1 to TRBJ2-1; D is undetermined. Per germline, CDR1 DFQATT and CDR2 SNEGSKA (reference sequence). This CDR3 is 11 amino acids long. V was shortened by 7 bases and J by 6 bases, with 10 bases between the two germline ends. The CDR3 spells CSVLPGNEQFF. CDR3 nucleotide sequence: TGCAGTGTCCTGCCGGGCAATGAGCAGTTCTTC.

This clonotype was detected many times. The rearrangement links TRBV6-6 to TRBJ2-3, with 7 bases aligning to TRBD1. Per germline, CDR1 MNHNY and CDR2 SVGAGI (reference sequence). V dropped 5 bases and J dropped 0; count of bases not matched to a gene: 5. The CDR3 sequence is 15 residues long. The CDR3 nucleotides are TGTGCCAGCAGTCCCCGGGACAGTAGCACAGATACGCAGTATTTT. This encodes CASSPRDSSTDTQYF.

Sample share makes this clonotype medium-sized (0.01 to 0.1%). The rearrangement uses TRBV12-3 or TRBV12-4 and TRBJ1-1; no clear D. This CDR3 is built from 14 residues. V was shortened by 4 bases and J by 1 base, with 10 bases between the two germline ends. The DNA of the CDR3 is TGTGCCAGCAGTTGGGTGGTAGGGAACACTGAAGCTTTCTTT. Translation: CASSWVVGNTEAFF.

The chain links TRBV29-1 to TRBJ2-5; 8 positions match TRBD2. The V and J ends lost 3 bases and 2 bases, in that order; junction bases with no gene match: 5. Per germline, CDR1 SQVTM and CDR2 ANQGSEA. The CDR3 spans 14 residues. As DNA, the CDR3 is TGCAGCGTTGATGATAGCGGGGTACAAGAGACCCAGTACTTC. Translation: CSVDDSGVQETQYF.

At least ten counts were recorded for this clonotype. The chain employs TRBV7-9 and TRBJ2-1; TRBD2 might be the D (5 bases). CDR1 SEHNR and CDR2 FQNEAQ come from the germline V gene (reference sequence). The CDR3 is 13 residues long. The ends were cut back, 6 bases at V and 8 bases at J, with 14 bases in the middle. The CDR3 DNA reads TGTGCCAGCAGTTCTACTAGTGGCTATGAGCAGTTCTTC. Its translation is CASSSTSGYEQFF. Based on the CDR3 plus reference TRBV7-9 and TRBJ2-1, the full variable domain is DTGVSQNPRHKITKRGQNVTFRCDPISEHNRLYWYRQTLGQGPEFLTYFQNEAQLEKSRLLSDRFSAERPKGSFSTLEIQRTEQGDSAMYLCASSSTSGYEQFFGPGTRLTVL.

This clonotype was picked up many times. V is TRBV29-1 and J is TRBJ2-2; 8 bases agree with TRBD2. V was clipped by 5 bases and J by 3 bases; unmatched bases: 2. This CDR3 comprises 13 residues. The germline gives CDR1 SQVTM, CDR2 ANQGSEA. The chain's CDR3 is CSVSGGYTGELFF. The CDR3 DNA reads as TGCAGCGTTAGCGGGGGATACACCGGGGAGCTGTTTTTT.

In this sample, this clonotype turned up many times. The J gene is TRBJ1-6, the V gene TRBV4-3; D is undetermined. The length of the CDR3 is 15 residues. Germline CDR1 reads LGHNA; CDR2 reads YSLEER. Deletions cut 4 bases from V and 6 bases from J, with 13 bases between. CDR3 sequence reads: CASSRRGQSNSPLHF. The CDR3 DNA reads as TGCGCCAGCAGCCGGCGAGGGCAAAGTAATTCACCCCTCCACTTT.

The rearrangement joins TRBV18 to TRBJ1-4; TRBD1 matches at 9 bases. The V and J ends lost 1 base and 8 bases, in that order; junction bases with no gene match: 8. This CDR3 is 16 amino acids long. The germline V gene encodes CDR1 KGHSH and CDR2 LQKENI. As DNA, the CDR3 is TGTGCCAGCTCACCACGCAACAGGGGGCGGTTCGAAAAACTGTTTTTT. Encoded protein: CASSPRNRGRFEKLFF.

The chain couples TRBV12-3 or TRBV12-4 to TRBJ2-2; D is possibly TRBD2 (6 bases). Trimming took 2 bases from V and 4 from J, leaving 20 bases between them. This CDR3 comprises 18 residues. Written as DNA, the CDR3 is TGTGCCAGCAGTTTAACGGTGGGACTGATAAATAGCACCGGGGAGCTGTTTTTT. This sequence encodes CASSLTVGLINSTGELFF.

In its sample, this clonotype was seen many times. The gene calls are TRBV20-1 and TRBJ2-1; no definite D call. The CDR3 contains 14 residues. V was cut by 0 bases and J by 10 bases, with 16 bases left in between. In germline, CDR1 is DFQATT, CDR2 SNEGSKA (reference sequence). CDR3 bases: TGCAGTGCTAGAGATCATACTGGCGACGTGGAGCAGTTCTTC. Its protein is CSARDHTGDVEQFF.

This clonotype was counted between two and nine times. This chain joins TRBV4-3 and TRBJ2-2; the D is unclear. V shed 0 bases and J shed 0 bases, with 8 bases lying between them. Germline CDR1 is LGHNA and CDR2 is YSLEER. The CDR3 consists of 16 residues. CDR3 sequence: CASSQDLLSNTGELFF. CDR3 in DNA: TGCGCCAGCAGCCAAGATCTGCTGTCGAACACCGGGGAGCTGTTTTTT.

This clonotype was recorded a few times. The rearrangement links TRBV28 to TRBJ1-5, with a possible D match to TRBD1 (5 bases). Deletions cut 11 bases from V and 3 bases from J, with 20 bases between. Germline values: CDR1 MDHEN, CDR2 SYDVKM. The CDR3 covers 15 residues. The CDR3 protein is CAVGRSLQVNQPQHF. The CDR3 bases are TGTGCCGTCGGTAGGAGCTTACAGGTCAATCAGCCCCAGCATTTT.

This clonotype was counted many times. This chain connects TRBV28 to TRBJ2-2; TRBD2 agrees at 8 bases. The CDR3 loop spans 16 amino acids. The V and J ends lost 1 base and 7 bases, in that order; junction bases with no gene match: 8. Germline V CDR1 and CDR2: MDHEN, SYDVKM. In DNA form, the CDR3 reads TGTGCCAGCAGTTTATTGTTGCGGGAGGATGGCGGGGAGCTGTTTTTT. Protein product: CASSLLLREDGGELFF.

The chain links TRBV14 to TRBJ2-1, with D unclear. The ends were cut back, 0 bases at V and 3 bases at J, with 12 bases in the middle. CDR1 and CDR2 from the germline V gene are SGHDN and FVKESK. The CDR3 loop spans 16 amino acids. Written as DNA, the CDR3 is TGTGCCAGCAGCCAAGAAATTGGGATGGTCTACAATGAGCAGTTCTTC. Amino acid sequence: CASSQEIGMVYNEQFF.